Ten or more counts support the clone carrying this T cell receptor (beta chain). TCRdb ran MiXCR on the 5' RACE reads and lists one entry per CDR3 protein. The sample yields 200,000 to 300,000 distinct CDR3 sequences, roughly a quarter seen once. The sample originates from a study of CD8 T cells in ankylosing spondylitis. CDR3 length equals 11 residues. V lost 5 bases and J 4 bases, leaving 3 bases between the germline ends. The germline V gene encodes CDR1 SGHTA and CDR2 FQGNSA. The TCR comes from a male donor with ankylosing spondylitis or in good health (not recorded which). The source material was blood, either unsorted or a sorted T cell fraction (not recorded which). This rearrangement joins TRBV7-2 to TRBJ2-1; the D is unclear. CDR3 sequence: CASSTYNEQFF. CDR3 coding DNA: TGTGCCAGCAGCACATACAATGAGCAGTTCTTC.